The clone carrying this TCR beta chain was seen repeatedly, ten times or more. What it binds is not known. This entry belongs to a study of T cells in Graves' hyperthyroidism and ophthalmopathy. Whole-study findings and limits: Most thyroid-expanded clonotypes above 0.001 were also found in blood.

There are 15 residues in the CDR3. J was trimmed by 4 bases and V by 5 bases; bases with no gene match: 4. CDR1 is PRHDT and CDR2 is FYEKMQ in the germline V gene (reference sequence). The CDR3 regions of TCR beta were amplified from RNA transcripts. First-round RT-PCR of the TCR CDR3 relied on the HTBI primer set. Via MiXCR, TCRdb re-called the multiplex PCR reads, giving one row per CDR3 protein. The sample yields 450,000 to 700,000 distinct CDR3 sequences, about half seen once. This TCR derives from an adult woman with Graves' disease, either hyperthyroidism or ophthalmopathy (not recorded which). The J gene is TRBJ1-4, the V gene TRBV13; 10 positions agree with TRBD1. Sequenced sample: peripheral blood or thyroid tissue (not recorded which). CDR3 protein: CASSRQGAGNEKLFF. Written as DNA, the CDR3 is TGTGCCAGCAGCCGACAGGGGGCGGGTAATGAAAAACTGTTTTTT. The whole variable domain, filled in from reference TRBV13 and TRBJ1-4, reads AAGVIQSPRHLIKEKRETATLKCYPIPRHDTVYWYQQGPGQDPQFLISFYEKMQSDKGSIPDRFSAQQFSDYHSELNMSSLELGDSALYFCASSRQGAGNEKLFFGSGTQLSVL.